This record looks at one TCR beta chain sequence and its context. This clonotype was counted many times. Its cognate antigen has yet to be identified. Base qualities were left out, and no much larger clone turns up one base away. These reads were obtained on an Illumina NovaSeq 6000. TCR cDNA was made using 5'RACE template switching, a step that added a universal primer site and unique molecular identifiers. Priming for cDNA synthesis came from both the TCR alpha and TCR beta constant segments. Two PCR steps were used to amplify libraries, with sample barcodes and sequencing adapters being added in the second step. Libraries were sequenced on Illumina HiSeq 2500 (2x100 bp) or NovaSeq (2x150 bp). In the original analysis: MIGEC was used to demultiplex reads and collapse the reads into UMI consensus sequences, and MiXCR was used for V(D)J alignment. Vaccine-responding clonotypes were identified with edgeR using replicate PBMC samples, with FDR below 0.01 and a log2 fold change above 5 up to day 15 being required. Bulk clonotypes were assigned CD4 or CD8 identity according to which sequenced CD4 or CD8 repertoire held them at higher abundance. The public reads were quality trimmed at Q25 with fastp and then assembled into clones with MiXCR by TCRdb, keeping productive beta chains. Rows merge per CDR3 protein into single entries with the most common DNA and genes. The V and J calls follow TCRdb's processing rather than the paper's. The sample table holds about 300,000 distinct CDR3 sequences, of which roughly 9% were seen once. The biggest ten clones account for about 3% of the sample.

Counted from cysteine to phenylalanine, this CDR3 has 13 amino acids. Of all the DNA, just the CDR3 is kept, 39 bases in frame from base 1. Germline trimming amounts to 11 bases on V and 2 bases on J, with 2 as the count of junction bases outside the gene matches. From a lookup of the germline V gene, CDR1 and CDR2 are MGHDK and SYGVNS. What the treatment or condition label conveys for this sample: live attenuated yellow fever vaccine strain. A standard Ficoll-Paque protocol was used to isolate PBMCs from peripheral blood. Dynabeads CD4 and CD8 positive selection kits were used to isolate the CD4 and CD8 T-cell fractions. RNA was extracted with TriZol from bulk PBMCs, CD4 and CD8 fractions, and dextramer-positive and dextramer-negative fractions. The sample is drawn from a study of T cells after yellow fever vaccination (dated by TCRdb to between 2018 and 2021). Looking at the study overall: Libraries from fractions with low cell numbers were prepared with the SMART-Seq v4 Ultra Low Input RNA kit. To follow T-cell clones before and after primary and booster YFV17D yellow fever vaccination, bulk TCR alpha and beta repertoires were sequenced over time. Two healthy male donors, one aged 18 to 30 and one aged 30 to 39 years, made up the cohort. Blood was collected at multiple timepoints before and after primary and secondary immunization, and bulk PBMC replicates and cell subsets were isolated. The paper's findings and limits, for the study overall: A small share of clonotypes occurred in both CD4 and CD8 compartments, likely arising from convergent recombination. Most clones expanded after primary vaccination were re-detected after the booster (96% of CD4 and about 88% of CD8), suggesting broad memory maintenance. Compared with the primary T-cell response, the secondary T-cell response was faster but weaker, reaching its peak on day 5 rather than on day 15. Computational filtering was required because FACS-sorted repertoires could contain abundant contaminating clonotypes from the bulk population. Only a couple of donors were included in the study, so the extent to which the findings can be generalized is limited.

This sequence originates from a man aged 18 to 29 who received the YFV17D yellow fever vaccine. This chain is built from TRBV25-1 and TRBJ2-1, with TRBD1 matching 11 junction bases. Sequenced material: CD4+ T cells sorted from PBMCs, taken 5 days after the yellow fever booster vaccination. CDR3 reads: CAWGQGAYNEQFF. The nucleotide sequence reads TGTGCCTGGGGACAGGGGGCCTACAATGAGCAGTTCTTC.